This T cell receptor beta chain was identified during a study of response to subunit inactivated influenza vaccine. V was cut by 2 bases and J by 6 bases, with 3 bases left in between. The CDR3 has 11 residues. From germline, CDR1 is MNHEY and CDR2 SVGAGI. This clonotype was counted a few times. Its target is unknown. Findings and caveats of the study: T cells newly recruited by each seasonal influenza vaccination are few, the authors suggested.

TCRdb fed the RT-PCR reads into MiXCR, producing one record per CDR3 protein. Here the sample spans about 240,000 distinct CDR3 sequences, approximately 12% being singletons. The origin of this receptor is a man in his fifties who received an inactivated influenza vaccine. Sample: non-naive T cells sorted from PBMCs, taken around 15 days before vaccination. The rearrangement uses TRBV6-5 and TRBJ2-3; D not certain. Here the CDR3 reads CASSYRDTQYF. In DNA, the CDR3 is TGTGCCAGCAGTTACAGGGATACGCAGTATTTT.